This section outlines one TCR beta chain sequence together with its context. Germline CDR1 reads SNHLY; CDR2 reads FYNNEI. Trimming removed 6 bases at V and 1 base at J, with 11 bases between. This CDR3 has 14 residues. This sample is drawn from a study of shared clonotypes between healthy human individuals. Healthy HIV-negative adults without recent acute infections or vaccinations served as donors. Memory CD4+ cells were the fraction left after CD45RA+ naive selection. Per the authors' pipeline: Junction-only immunoSEQ sequences carried no quality scores, so filtering differed. TCRdb's table, derived via immunoSEQ multiplex PCR, lists solely in-frame clones and lacks some. The V and J calls and clone size come from that table; D and trimming were worked out from the DNA. This table holds more than 2,000,000 clones, 80% to 95% found once.

V and J are TRBV2 and TRBJ2-3; D not certain. The source of this sequence is a man younger than 35 in good health. Some clones in this sample may be carry-over from other donors' samples. Material: naive CD4+ T cells from PBMCs. Documented subset: CD45RA+ positively selected. CDR3 DNA: TGTGCCAGCAGAGCCGAGACTGGCACAGATACGCAGTATTTT. Encoded protein: CASRAETGTDTQYF.